The 14 T cell receptor beta chains below come from one sample, sequenced in a study of T-cell memory formation after mild COVID-19. From the 5' RACE reads, TCRdb called clonotypes with MiXCR, one entry per CDR3 protein. The repertoire includes 450,000 to 650,000 distinct CDR3 sequences, roughly 22% of them detected once, and approximately 8.4% sits in the top ten. The sample was PBMCs or a T cell subset sorted from them (not recorded which). The receptors derive from an adult woman who had mild COVID-19 (a few samples of this study predate the infection). Cell type and time point are not known.

This clonotype was seen only a few times. The chain recombines TRBV3-1 with TRBJ2-1, with 16 positions matching TRBD2. Germline CDR1 is LGHDT and CDR2 is YNNKEL (reference sequence). With V trimmed by 4 bases and J by 8 bases, 5 bases remained unmatched. The CDR3 has 16 amino acids. CDR3 DNA: TGTGCCAGCAGCCTCGGGACTAGCGGGAGGGAGGATGAGCAGTTCTTC. The encoded protein is CASSLGTSGREDEQFF.

J is TRBJ2-1 and V is TRBV3-1, with D possibly TRBD2 on 6 matching bases. The CDR3 has 17 amino acids. Trimming pared 4 bases from V and 4 bases from J, leaving 20 bases between. The germline V gene has CDR1 LGHDT and CDR2 YNNKEL (reference sequence). CDR3 protein: CASSPRASVGAYNEQFF. The CDR3 DNA sequence: TGTGCCAGCAGCCCCCGGGCTAGCGTCGGGGCATACAATGAGCAGTTCTTC.

A few counts support this clonotype. This rearrangement joins TRBV24-1 to TRBJ2-1; no definite D call. The V end lost 5 bases, the J end lost 6 bases, and 10 bases lay between the germline ends. Germline CDR1 is KGHDR and CDR2 is SFDVKD. The CDR3 extends over 13 amino acids. The CDR3 DNA sequence: TGTGCCACCAGTGTGATGCCGTTCAATGAGCAGTTCTTC. It translates to CATSVMPFNEQFF.

This clonotype showed up just a few times. The gene calls are TRBV7-3 and TRBJ1-1; no clear D. The V gene's germline CDR1 is SGHTA and CDR2 FQGTGA. Deletions cut 2 bases from V and 6 bases from J, with 16 bases between. The CDR3 runs 15 residues. Here the CDR3 DNA reads TGTGCCAGCAGCTTACTGTCGTCTTTTCCGGCTGAAGCTTTCTTT. Its protein is CASSLLSSFPAEAFF.

The rearrangement links TRBV6-4 to TRBJ1-2; D is possibly TRBD1 (5 bases). Germline V gene data show CDR1 as MRHNA and CDR2 as SNTAGT. V was pared by 3 bases and J by 6 bases, with 17 bases between. CDR3 length: 15 amino acids. CDR3 amino acids: CASSDLRGGFDGYTF. CDR3 in DNA: TGTGCCAGCAGTGATCTTCGTGGGGGGTTTGATGGCTACACCTTC.

The chain links TRBV6-5 to TRBJ1-3, with 7 bases matching TRBD1. Germline CDR1 and CDR2: MNHEY and SVGAGI. The CDR3 loop spans 16 amino acids. V lost 6 bases and J lost 2; bases outside the gene matches: 10. The CDR3 protein is CASRVYRGAPGNTIYF. The CDR3 DNA reads TGTGCCAGCAGGGTGTACAGGGGCGCCCCTGGAAACACCATATATTTT.

This clonotype was observed at least ten times. The gene calls are TRBV5-5 and TRBJ2-1; 7 bases map to TRBD1. This CDR3 comprises 16 residues. The V gene's germline CDR1 is SGHKS and CDR2 YYEKEE (reference sequence). Trimming at V came to 2 bases and at J to 7 bases, leaving 12 bases not matched to a gene. This CDR3 reads CASSFDGRQGLNEQFF. The CDR3 nucleotides are TGTGCCAGCAGCTTCGATGGGAGACAGGGCCTGAATGAGCAGTTCTTC.

The chain has TRBV28 and TRBJ1-5; 8 nucleotides align to TRBD1. V trimming: 6 bases; J trimming: 2 bases; junction bases outside the gene matches: 6. The germline gives CDR1 MDHEN, CDR2 SYDVKM. This CDR3 is built from 15 residues. CDR3 loop: CASRLRGQGNQPQHF. The CDR3 DNA sequence: TGTGCCAGCAGACTCAGGGGGCAAGGCAATCAGCCCCAGCATTTT.

The CDR3 nucleotides are TGTGCCAGCTTCGCCGGGGGAAGGGACACCGGGGAGCTGTTTTTT. It codes for CASFAGGRDTGELFF. The chain is built from TRBV25-1 and TRBJ2-2; tentatively, D is TRBD2 (6 bases). This CDR3 region has 15 residues. Germline V gene data show CDR1 as MGHDK and CDR2 as SYGVNS. With 8 bases removed from V and 3 bases from J, the gap between germline ends came to 16 bases.

The J gene is TRBJ2-7, the V gene TRBV7-6; no clear D. CDR3 length: 14 residues. The germline V and J ends were trimmed by 5 bases and 3 bases, with 14 bases remaining between them. Germline V gene data show CDR1 as SGHVS and CDR2 as FNYEAQ. The CDR3, as DNA: TGTGCCAGCAGCCCGCTGGGAAGCCGCTACGAGCAGTACTTC. Translating gives CASSPLGSRYEQYF.

This clonotype was picked up a small number of times. This sequence joins TRBV4-2 and TRBJ2-1, with D tentatively TRBD2 (6 bases). The length of the CDR3 is 15 residues. Germline V gene sequence: CDR1 LGHNA, CDR2 YNFKEQ. Deletions cut 10 bases from V and 0 bases from J, with 16 bases between. CDR3 in amino acids: CAKTQAGLSYNEQFF. Written as DNA, the CDR3 is TGTGCCAAAACCCAAGCGGGCCTCTCCTACAATGAGCAGTTCTTC.

In this sample, this clonotype turned up a few times. The chain has TRBV14 and TRBJ2-3; 8 nucleotides line up with TRBD2. Per germline, CDR1 SGHDN and CDR2 FVKESK. The ends lost 4 bases at V and 0 bases at J; junction bases unmatched: 3. CDR3 length: 15 residues. The DNA of the CDR3 is TGTGCCAGCAGCCCGGGGGGGTACAGCACAGATACGCAGTATTTT. Amino acids: CASSPGGYSTDTQYF.

This clonotype has only a few counts. CDR3 sequence (DNA): TGTGCCACCAGCAGAGCGCGCGAAAACACTGAAGCTTTCTTT. Amino acid sequence: CATSRARENTEAFF. This chain joins TRBV15 and TRBJ1-1; D gene unclear. Per the germline V gene, CDR1 is LNHNV and CDR2 is YYDKDF (reference sequence). V dropped 1 base and J dropped 2 bases, with 8 bases sitting between them. The CDR3 has 14 amino acids.

Written as DNA, the CDR3 is TGTGCCAGTTCGAGACAGGAAAACTACAATGAGCAGTTCTTC. Amino acids: CASSRQENYNEQFF. The chain is built from TRBV7-3 and TRBJ2-1; TRBD1 might be the D (6 bases). V lost 9 bases, J lost 3 bases, and 15 bases lay in between. In germline, CDR1 is SGHTA, CDR2 FQGTGA. This CDR3 is built from 14 residues.